One and the same sample provided the 25 T cell receptor beta chains below, sequenced in a study of long-term antiretroviral therapy in people with HIV. Sequencing relied on immunoSEQ assay v3.0, run at survey level. Generated by immunoSEQ multiplex PCR, the TCRdb table keeps only in-frame clones and is missing some. The data hold tens of thousands of clones, with roughly three quarters observed a single time. The source was unsorted PBMCs, collected 0.5 years after starting antiretroviral therapy. Receptors originate from a woman between 40 and 55 years old with HIV.

This clone was seen just once. The chain combines TRBV14 with TRBJ1-2; D remains unclear. Germline loops: CDR1 SGHDN, CDR2 FVKESK. This CDR3 is built from 13 residues. V lost 3 bases, J lost 4 bases, and 9 bases lay in between. The DNA for the CDR3 is TGTGCCAGCAGCCAGGGCTTTCTCTATGGCTACACCTTC. Translated: CASSQGFLYGYTF.

The genes are TRBV7-2 and TRBJ2-3; TRBD1 is a possible D gene (5 bases). Germline CDR1 SGHTA, CDR2 FQGNSA. The CDR3 totals 17 residues. Trimming took 1 base from V and 5 from J, leaving 19 bases between them. Here the CDR3 DNA reads TGTGCCAGCAGCTTAGTGGCGGCAGGGATGGGTGGAGATACGCAGTATTTT. Amino acids: CASSLVAAGMGGDTQYF.

J is TRBJ1-2 and V is TRBV7-9, with D uncertain. Germline values: CDR1 SEHNR, CDR2 FQNEAQ (reference sequence). The V end lost 5 bases, the J end lost 8 bases, and 21 bases lay between the germline ends. This CDR3 spans 15 amino acids. In DNA form, the CDR3 reads TGTGCCAGCAGCCTCCAGTATACCGCGGCGGGCGGCTACACCTTC. Translation: CASSLQYTAAGGYTF. The variable domain in full, with the rest retrieved from reference TRBV7-9 and TRBJ1-2, is DTGVSQNPRHKITKRGQNVTFRCDPISEHNRLYWYRQTLGQGPEFLTYFQNEAQLEKSRLLSDRFSAERPKGSFSTLEIQRTEQGDSAMYLCASSLQYTAAGGYTFGSGTRLTVV.

The V call is TRBV5-4, the J call TRBJ1-2, with 10 bases matching TRBD1. Germline V gene sequence: CDR1 SGHNT, CDR2 YYREEE (reference sequence). The CDR3 has 14 amino acids. J gave up 6 bases and V 4 bases, and 6 bases lay outside the gene matches. CDR3 protein: CASSPGQGKDGYTF. CDR3 nucleotide sequence: TGTGCCAGCAGCCCGGGACAGGGGAAGGATGGCTACACCTTC.

The chain has TRBV30 and TRBJ2-1, with no clear D. Germline CDR1 reads GTSNPN; CDR2 reads SVGIG (reference sequence). This CDR3 comprises 13 residues. V lost 0 bases and J lost 5, with 8 bases in between. CDR3 DNA sequence: TGTGCCTGGAGTGTAGATAGGGACAATGAGCAGTTCTTC. Amino acid sequence: CAWSVDRDNEQFF.

The V call is TRBV9, the J call TRBJ1-2; tentatively, D is TRBD1 (5 bases). Trimming left V 3 bases short and J 5 bases short, with 14 bases between. The CDR3 totals 14 residues. In germline, CDR1 is SGDLS, CDR2 YYNGEE. Written as DNA, the CDR3 is TGTGCCAGCAGCGGCCTGCGGGGCTCTTATGGCTACACCTTC. Amino acids: CASSGLRGSYGYTF.

This clone was picked up a small number of times. The CDR3 nucleotides read TGTGCCAGTAGTATGGGAGGGCAGTACGAGCCCCAGCATTTT. Protein: CASSMGGQYEPQHF. V and J are TRBV19 and TRBJ1-5; D is unclear. The CDR3 contains 14 residues. Germline lookup yields CDR1 LNHDA and CDR2 SQIVND (reference sequence). V was shortened by 3 bases and J by 8 bases, with 14 bases between the two germline ends.

The rearrangement joins TRBV6-1 to TRBJ1-1; D remains unclear. Germline CDR1 is MNHNS and CDR2 is SASEGT. The CDR3 covers 15 residues. V lost 0 bases and J lost 1, with 9 bases in between. The CDR3: CASSEALLGNTEAFF. The CDR3, as DNA: TGTGCCAGCAGTGAAGCGCTTCTGGGGAACACTGAAGCTTTCTTT.

The chain is built from TRBV2 and TRBJ2-3; 11 bases align to TRBD2. The ends lost 7 bases at V and 1 base at J; junction bases unmatched: 1. The CDR3 is 14 amino acids. Germline V gives CDR1 SNHLY, CDR2 FYNNEI. The CDR3 is CASMTSGGTDTQYF. The CDR3 DNA reads TGTGCCAGCATGACTAGCGGGGGCACAGATACGCAGTATTTT.

The CDR3: CAISAQSDQPQHF. CDR3 in DNA: TGTGCCATCAGTGCCCAGAGTGATCAGCCCCAGCATTTT. This chain links TRBV10-3 with TRBJ1-5; D is ambiguous. V lost 4 bases and J 5 bases, leaving 9 bases between the germline ends. Germline V gene sequence: CDR1 ENHRY, CDR2 SYGVKD. The CDR3 is made up of 13 amino acids.

There are a few counts of this clone. V and J are TRBV19 and TRBJ1-1; perhaps TRBD1 as D (6 bases). Germline V lookup: CDR1 LNHDA, CDR2 SQIVND (reference sequence). This CDR3 is 14 amino acids long. Trimming left V 6 bases short and J 7 bases short, with 18 bases between. CDR3 sequence (DNA): TGTGCCAGTAGCCCCCGGACAGACACCGTTGAAGCTTTCTTT. Translating gives CASSPRTDTVEAFF.

This rearrangement joins TRBV6-6 to TRBJ2-1; 7 bases are shared with TRBD2. Trimming took 6 bases from V and 5 from J; bases not matched to a gene: 13. Germline V gives CDR1 MNHNY, CDR2 SVGAGI (reference sequence). The CDR3 covers 16 residues. The CDR3 region is CASSLPGGWRDNEQFF. The CDR3 DNA reads as TGTGCCAGCAGCCTACCCGGGGGGTGGCGGGACAATGAGCAGTTCTTC.

The chain uses TRBV29-1 and TRBJ2-4; tentatively, D is TRBD1 (6 bases). The CDR3 runs to 15 residues. CDR1 and CDR2 from the germline V gene are SQVTM and ANQGSEA. V lost 6 bases to trimming and J lost 1 base, with 16 bases between them. The CDR3 loop reads CSVGTRTLAKNIQYF. The CDR3, as DNA: TGCAGCGTGGGGACACGAACCCTGGCCAAAAACATTCAGTACTTC.

The chain links TRBV7-9 to TRBJ1-2, with TRBD1 matching over 10 bases. Per germline, CDR1 SEHNR and CDR2 FQNEAQ (reference sequence). The CDR3 has 14 residues. With 6 bases clipped from V and 10 bases from J, the junction kept 11 bases outside the gene matches. Written as DNA, the CDR3 is TGTGCCAGCAGGTTCGGGACAGGGGCTGGGGACTACACCTTC. Protein: CASRFGTGAGDYTF. The full variable domain, with the rest looked up from reference TRBV7-9 and TRBJ1-2, is DTGVSQNPRHKITKRGQNVTFRCDPISEHNRLYWYRQTLGQGPEFLTYFQNEAQLEKSRLLSDRFSAERPKGSFSTLEIQRTEQGDSAMYLCASRFGTGAGDYTFGSGTRLTVV.

The chain joins TRBV7-2 to TRBJ2-1; D is unclear. The germline gives CDR1 SGHTA, CDR2 FQGNSA. The V gene lost 0 bases and the J gene lost 10 bases, with 10 bases spanning the gap. The CDR3 runs to 13 residues. The CDR3 sequence is CASSLASAQEQFF. The CDR3 region has the DNA TGTGCCAGCAGCTTAGCGTCTGCCCAAGAGCAGTTCTTC. Filled out from reference TRBV7-2 and TRBJ2-1, the complete variable domain reads GAGVSQSPSNKVTEKGKDVELRCDPISGHTALYWYRQSLGQGLEFLIYFQGNSAPDKSGLPSDRFSAERTGGSVSTLTIQRTQQEDSAVYLCASSLASAQEQFFGPGTRLTVL.

This clone was seen a few times. V gene TRBV5-4 combines with J gene TRBJ2-7; a weak D match, TRBD1 (6 bases). Trimming took off 4 bases at V and 6 bases at J, with 11 bases between the two ends. This CDR3 has 12 amino acids. Germline V gene sequence: CDR1 SGHNT, CDR2 YYREEE (reference sequence). Here the CDR3 DNA reads TGTGCCAGCAGCGCGCAGGGGATCGAGCAGTACTTC. Amino acids: CASSAQGIEQYF.

This chain joins TRBV7-2 and TRBJ2-7; 8 nucleotides align to TRBD1. The CDR3 has 13 amino acids. Germline V lookup: CDR1 SGHTA, CDR2 FQGNSA. With V trimmed by 6 bases and J by 3 bases, 4 bases remained unmatched. The CDR3 protein is CASSGQGVYEQYF. The CDR3 nucleotides are TGTGCCAGCAGTGGACAGGGTGTCTACGAGCAGTACTTC.

The V gene is TRBV28, the J gene TRBJ1-2; 9 nucleotides align to TRBD1. Germline V gene lookup returns CDR1 MDHEN and CDR2 SYDVKM. This CDR3 is 15 amino acids long. V dropped 2 bases and J dropped 3; count of bases not matched to a gene: 4. The CDR3, as DNA: TGTGCCAGCAGTTTACCCGACAGGGGGGACTATGGCTACACCTTC. Protein sequence: CASSLPDRGDYGYTF.

The chain recombines TRBV20-1 with TRBJ1-1, with D unresolved. Trimming left V 5 bases short and J 2 bases short, with 3 bases between. CDR3 length: 10 amino acids. The germline CDR1 and CDR2 sequences are DFQATT and SNEGSKA (reference sequence). In nucleotides, the CDR3 is TGCAGTGCTTTCAACACTGAAGCTTTCTTT. Protein: CSAFNTEAFF.

This clone has only a few counts. The V gene is TRBV18, the J gene TRBJ2-7, with D possibly being TRBD1 (6 bases). V lost 3 bases and J 7 bases, leaving 16 bases between the germline ends. This CDR3 spans 14 amino acids. Germline lookup yields CDR1 KGHSH and CDR2 LQKENI. The CDR3 DNA reads TGTGCCAGCTCACCCCACAGGGAAAGTCGGGAGCAGTACTTC. The encoded protein is CASSPHRESREQYF.

This sequence joins TRBV18 and TRBJ1-2; perhaps TRBD1 as D (6 bases). The CDR3 covers 17 residues. Per germline, CDR1 KGHSH and CDR2 LQKENI. Trimming took off 2 bases at V and 5 bases at J, with 21 bases between the two ends. CDR3 in amino acids: CASSPAWDTSFGYGYTF. Here the CDR3 DNA reads TGTGCCAGCTCACCAGCTTGGGACACATCTTTCGGTTATGGCTACACCTTC. Looking up the rest from reference TRBV18 and TRBJ1-2 gives the full variable domain: NAGVMQNPRHLVRRRGQEARLRCSPMKGHSHVYWYRQLPEEGLKFMVYLQKENIIDESGMPKERFSAEFPKEGPSILRIQQVVRGDSAAYFCASSPAWDTSFGYGYTFGSGTRLTVV.

The CDR3 loop reads CARSLPSRAALTLAKNIQYF. The DNA of the CDR3 is TGTGCCAGAAGCCTCCCGTCTCGAGCGGCCCTGACCCTAGCCAAAAACATTCAGTACTTC. This chain uses TRBV5-3 with TRBJ2-4; D perhaps matches TRBD2 (5 bases). TRBV5-3 has ORF status, its function being uncertain. The V and J ends lost 4 bases and 0 bases respectively, with 26 bases between them. The CDR3 has 20 amino acids.

The chain employs TRBV11-2 and TRBJ1-4, with a tentative D call TRBD1 (5 bases). Trimming cost V 8 bases and J 6 bases, with 16 bases left between them. Germline V gene data show CDR1 as SGHAT and CDR2 as FQNNGV. CDR3 length: 14 residues. The CDR3 bases are TGTGCCAGCCACGGGGGTTACCTTGATGAAAAACTGTTTTTT. Amino acids: CASHGGYLDEKLFF.

The CDR3 sequence: CASARARTEPTSTDTQYF. For the CDR3, the DNA is TGTGCCAGTGCGAGGGCGCGGACAGAGCCGACTAGCACAGATACGCAGTATTTT. The rearrangement links TRBV5-5 to TRBJ2-3; weak D call: TRBD1 (6 bases). The ends were cut back, 8 bases at V and 0 bases at J, with 25 bases in the middle. Germline V gene sequence: CDR1 SGHKS, CDR2 YYEKEE (reference sequence). The length of the CDR3 is 18 residues. Drawing the rest from reference TRBV5-5 and TRBJ2-3, the complete variable domain is DAGVTQSPTHLIKTRGQQVTLRCSPISGHKSVSWYQQVLGQGPQFIFQYYEKEERGRGNFPDRFSARQFPNYSSELNVNALLLGDSALYLCASARARTEPTSTDTQYFGPGTRLTVL.

The gene calls are TRBV19 and TRBJ1-1; D is unresolved. Germline V CDR1 and CDR2: LNHDA, SQIVND (reference sequence). The length of the CDR3 is 16 residues. Trimming took 1 base from V and 4 from J, leaving 16 bases between them. The CDR3 region is CASSIGVGLPGTEAFF. CDR3 coding DNA: TGTGCCAGTAGTATAGGGGTGGGTCTCCCGGGCACTGAAGCTTTCTTT.